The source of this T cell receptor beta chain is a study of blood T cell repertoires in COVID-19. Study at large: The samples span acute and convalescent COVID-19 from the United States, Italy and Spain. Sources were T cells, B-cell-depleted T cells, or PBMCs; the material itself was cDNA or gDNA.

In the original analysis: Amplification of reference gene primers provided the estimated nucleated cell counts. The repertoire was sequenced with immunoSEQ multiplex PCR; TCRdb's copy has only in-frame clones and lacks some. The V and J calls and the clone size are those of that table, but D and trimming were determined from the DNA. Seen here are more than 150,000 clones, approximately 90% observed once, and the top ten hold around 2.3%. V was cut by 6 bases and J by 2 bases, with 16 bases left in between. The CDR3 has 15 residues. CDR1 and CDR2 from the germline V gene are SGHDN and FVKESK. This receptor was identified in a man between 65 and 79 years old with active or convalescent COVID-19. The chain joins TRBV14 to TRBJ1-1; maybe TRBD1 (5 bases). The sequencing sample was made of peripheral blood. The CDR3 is CASSPGGTINTEAFF. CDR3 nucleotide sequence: TGTGCCAGCAGTCCCGGGGGGACGATTAACACTGAAGCTTTCTTT.